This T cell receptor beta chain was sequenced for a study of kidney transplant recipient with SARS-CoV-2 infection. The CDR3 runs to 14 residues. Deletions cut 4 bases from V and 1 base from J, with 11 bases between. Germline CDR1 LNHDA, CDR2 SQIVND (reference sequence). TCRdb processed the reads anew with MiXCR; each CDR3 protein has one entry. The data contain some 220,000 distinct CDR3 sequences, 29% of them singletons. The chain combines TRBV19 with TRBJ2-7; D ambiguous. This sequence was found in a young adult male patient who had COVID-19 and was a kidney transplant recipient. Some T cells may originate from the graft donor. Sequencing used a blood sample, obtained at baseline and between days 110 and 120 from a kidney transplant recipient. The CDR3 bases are TGTGCCAGTAGTAGGGCAGGCCAATCCTACGAGCAGTACTTC. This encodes CASSRAGQSYEQYF.